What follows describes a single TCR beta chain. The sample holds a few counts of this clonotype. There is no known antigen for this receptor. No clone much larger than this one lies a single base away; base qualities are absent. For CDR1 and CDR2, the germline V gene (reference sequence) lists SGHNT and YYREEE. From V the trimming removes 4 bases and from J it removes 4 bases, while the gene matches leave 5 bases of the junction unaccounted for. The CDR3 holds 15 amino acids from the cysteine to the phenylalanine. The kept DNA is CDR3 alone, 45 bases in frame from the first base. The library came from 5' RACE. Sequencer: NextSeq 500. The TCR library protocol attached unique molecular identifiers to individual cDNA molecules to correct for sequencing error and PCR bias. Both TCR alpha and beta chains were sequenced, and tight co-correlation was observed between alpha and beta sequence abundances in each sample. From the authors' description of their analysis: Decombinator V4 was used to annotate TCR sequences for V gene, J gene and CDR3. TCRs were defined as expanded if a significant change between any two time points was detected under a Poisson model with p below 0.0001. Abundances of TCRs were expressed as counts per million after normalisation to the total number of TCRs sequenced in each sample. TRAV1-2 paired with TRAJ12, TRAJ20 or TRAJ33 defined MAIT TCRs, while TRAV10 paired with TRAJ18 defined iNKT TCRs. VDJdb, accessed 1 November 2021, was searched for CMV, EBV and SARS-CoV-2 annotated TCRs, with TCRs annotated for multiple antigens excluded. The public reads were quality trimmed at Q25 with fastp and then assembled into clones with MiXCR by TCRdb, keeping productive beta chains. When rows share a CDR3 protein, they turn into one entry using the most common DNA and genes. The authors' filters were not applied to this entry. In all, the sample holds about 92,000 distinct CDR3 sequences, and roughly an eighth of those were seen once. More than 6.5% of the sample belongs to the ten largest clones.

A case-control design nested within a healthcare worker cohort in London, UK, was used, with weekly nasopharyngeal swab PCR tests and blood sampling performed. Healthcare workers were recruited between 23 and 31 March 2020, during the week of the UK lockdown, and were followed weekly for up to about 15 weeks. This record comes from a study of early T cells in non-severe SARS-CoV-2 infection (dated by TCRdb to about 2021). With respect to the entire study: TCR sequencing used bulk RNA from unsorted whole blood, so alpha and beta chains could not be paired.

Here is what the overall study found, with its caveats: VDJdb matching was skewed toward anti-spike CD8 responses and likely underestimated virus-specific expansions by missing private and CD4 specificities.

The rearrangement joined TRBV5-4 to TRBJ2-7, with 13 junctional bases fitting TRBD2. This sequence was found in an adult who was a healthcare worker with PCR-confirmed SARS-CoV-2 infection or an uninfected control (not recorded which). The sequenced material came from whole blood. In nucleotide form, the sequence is TGTGCCAGCAGCCGACGGACTAGCGGGAGTTACGAGCAGTACTTC. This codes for CASSRRTSGSYEQYF.